These 9 T cell receptor beta chains were all obtained from the same sample, sequenced in a study of spatial heterogeneity in lung cancer. TCRdb independently ran MiXCR on the 5' RACE reads; one entry per CDR3 protein. The repertoire holds thousands of distinct CDR3 sequences, with roughly 26% as singletons. The time point: blood at routine non-recurrence follow-up after resection. This specimen was PBMCs, taken at follow-up. The receptors stem from a male donor with early-stage non-small cell lung cancer.

The chain has TRBV19 and TRBJ2-7; D gene unclear. The germline V and J ends were trimmed by 4 bases and 3 bases, with 4 bases remaining between them. The CDR3 sequence is 11 residues long. Germline V CDR1 and CDR2: LNHDA, SQIVND (reference sequence). CDR3 in DNA: TGTGCCAGTAGTAGTGTCTACGAGCAGTACTTC. It is translated as CASSSVYEQYF.

The chain joins TRBV11-3 to TRBJ2-1, with TRBD1 matching over 7 bases. Germline CDR1 SGHNT, CDR2 YENEEA. The CDR3 runs 15 residues. V shed 1 base, J shed 6 bases, and the junction held 6 bases outside the gene matches. The CDR3 DNA reads as TGTGCCAGCAGCTTAGGACAGGGCAGTTTCAATGAGCAGTTCTTC. Amino acids: CASSLGQGSFNEQFF.

The chain carries TRBV5-6 and TRBJ1-1; 9 bases match TRBD1. The CDR3 extends over 13 amino acids. J was trimmed by 4 bases and V by 5 bases; bases with no gene match: 3. Germline V gene lookup returns CDR1 SGHDT and CDR2 YYEEEE. The CDR3 DNA reads TGTGCCAGCAGTTGGGACAGGGTCACTGAAGCTTTCTTT. This sequence encodes CASSWDRVTEAFF.

By its share, this clonotype is medium-sized. This chain uses TRBV30 with TRBJ2-1; TRBD2 aligns across 8 bases. In germline, CDR1 is GTSNPN, CDR2 SVGIG (reference sequence). Trimming cost V 4 bases and J 3 bases; bases outside gene matches: 5. There are 14 residues in the CDR3. CDR3 coding DNA: TGTGCCTGGACAGGGACTAGATTCTACAATGAGCAGTTCTTC. Translating gives CAWTGTRFYNEQFF.

J is TRBJ2-1 and V is TRBV6-5; D call uncertain. The CDR3 loop spans 12 amino acids. Trimming took off 5 bases at V and 6 bases at J, with 8 bases between the two ends. Germline-derived CDR1 and CDR2 are MNHEY and SVGAGI. DNA of the CDR3: TGTGCCAGCAGTCGAGCCTCCAATGAGCAGTTCTTC. As protein: CASSRASNEQFF.

This clonotype is termed medium-sized. The chain couples TRBV20-1 to TRBJ1-2; 10 nucleotides match TRBD1. Germline loops: CDR1 DFQATT, CDR2 SNEGSKA (reference sequence). This CDR3 is 14 amino acids long. The V and J ends lost 5 bases and 8 bases, in that order; junction bases with no gene match: 11. CDR3 sequence reads: CSAGTLGTGAGYTF. CDR3 DNA sequence: TGCAGTGCTGGAACCCTCGGGACAGGGGCCGGCTACACCTTC.

The chain joins TRBV25-1 to TRBJ1-1; D gene uncertain. Looked up from germline, CDR1 is MGHDK and CDR2 is SYGVNS. CDR3 length: 13 amino acids. V was shortened by 5 bases and J by 2 bases, with 9 bases between the two germline ends. The CDR3 DNA follows: TGTGCCAGCAGTCTACACTTTAACACTGAAGCTTTCTTT. This sequence encodes CASSLHFNTEAFF.

This chain links TRBV10-3 with TRBJ2-3; D could derive from TRBD1 or TRBD2 (5 bases each). The V end lost 2 bases, the J end lost 1 base, and 10 bases lay between the germline ends. Germline CDR1 and CDR2: ENHRY and SYGVKD. The CDR3 loop spans 15 amino acids. The CDR3 sequence: CAISEGGIGTDTQYF. CDR3 DNA sequence: TGTGCCATCAGTGAGGGGGGAATTGGCACAGATACGCAGTATTTT.

The rearrangement uses TRBV6-6 and TRBJ2-1, with D possibly being TRBD1 (6 bases). The CDR3 contains 14 residues. V was pared by 4 bases and J by 8 bases, with 15 bases between. The germline V gene encodes CDR1 MNHNY and CDR2 SVGAGI (reference sequence). The CDR3 sequence is CASSSGQIGDEQFF. CDR3 sequence (DNA): TGTGCCAGCAGTTCCGGACAGATCGGAGATGAGCAGTTCTTC.